This TCR beta chain was found in a study of blood T cells in healthy people across ages. Healthy Caucasian individuals from Russia aged about 6 to 90 were enrolled as donors. Through a sample-barcoded 5' primer and a J-beta primer mix, a second PCR was run for roughly 6 to 12 cycles. TCRdb passed the 5' RACE reads through MiXCR, listing each CDR3 protein once. The table lists roughly 800,000 distinct CDR3 sequences, just under 25% of them singletons. This sample also appeared in a second study, on T cells of mothers and their children. That report adds: The authors used all extracted RNA for cDNA synthesis, at approximately 1.5 ug per 15 ul.

The sequencing input was blood. This TCR was recovered from a boy aged 5-17 years in good health.

The CDR3, as DNA: TGTGCCAGCGTTTCGAGCGCCTCTGAAGCTTTCTTT. Translation: CASVSSASEAFF. The V gene is TRBV5-5, the J gene TRBJ1-1; D not certain. Germline lookup yields CDR1 SGHKS and CDR2 YYEKEE (reference sequence). The V end was cut by 7 bases, the J end by 6 bases, with 13 bases between. The CDR3 loop spans 12 amino acids.